This T cell receptor (beta chain) is from a study of blood T cell repertoires in COVID-19. As for the study in general: Spain, Italy and the United States supplied samples that represented acute and convalescent COVID-19. The cDNA or gDNA used as material had been derived from T cells, B-cell-depleted T cells, or PBMCs.

Germline CDR1 and CDR2: SEHNR and FQNEAQ (reference sequence). Trimming cost V 3 bases and J 11 bases, with 19 bases left between them. CDR3 length equals 15 residues. Authors' methods: From reference gene primer amplification, estimates of nucleated cell counts were derived. Produced via immunoSEQ multiplex PCR; TCRdb's table is partial and in-frame only. The D gene and trimming were derived from the DNA, and the V and J assignments and clone size from that table. The data show fewer than 200,000 clones, 90% seen once. V gene TRBV7-9 combines with J gene TRBJ1-4, with D unclear. This TCR was sampled from a man aged 50 to 59 with acute or convalescent COVID-19. Source material: peripheral blood. As DNA, the CDR3 is TGTGCCAGCAGCTTTACGGAGGCCCAACGGGAGAAACTGTTTTTT. It is translated as CASSFTEAQREKLFF.